The clone carrying this T cell receptor (beta chain) has only a few counts. Its target is not known. The CDR3 extends over 14 amino acids. Trimming left V 3 bases short and J 3 bases short, with 14 bases between. CDR1 is DFQATT, CDR2 SNEGSKA, per germline (reference sequence). MiXCR, run by TCRdb on the 5' RACE reads, gives a single entry per CDR3 protein. The sample records approximately 250,000 distinct CDR3 sequences, around 32% being singletons. This sample stems from a study of CD8 T cells in ankylosing spondylitis. Study-wide points: Several of the motif variants were reported before in synovial fluid and blood from reactive arthritis. As reported, disease-linked clones showed significant enrichment in matched ankylosing spondylitis synovial fluid. Clones linked to disease, bearing a CD8+ phenotype, were relatively rare in peripheral blood. Made up of 7 to 9 highly homologous variants, a TCR beta motif appeared characteristic of ankylosing spondylitis blood.

The sequencing sample was made of blood, either unsorted or a sorted T cell fraction (not recorded which). The source is a male donor with ankylosing spondylitis or in good health (not recorded which). This chain joins TRBV20-1 and TRBJ1-1; possible D gene TRBD1, 5 bases. The CDR3 region has the DNA TGCAGTGCTAGGGGGGACCCCGGGGACACTGAAGCTTTCTTT. Amino acids: CSARGDPGDTEAFF.